Below, 24 T cell receptor beta chains from the same sample are listed, as sequenced in a study of blood T cell repertoires in COVID-19 (dated by TCRdb to 2020 to 2022). The protocol used for the library was the immunoSEQ multiplex PCR assay. The table comes from immuneACCESS by way of TCRdb, which keeps in-frame sequences with V and J called. Part of the clones is missing from these tables; in studies checked, under half for an unresolved V gene and the rest for unknown reasons. Across this sample there are about 240,000 clones, with approximately 83% seen only once. The leading ten clones occupy 3% to 4% of the sample. Sequenced: PBMCs or T cells enriched from blood (not recorded which). Receptor source: a woman aged 40-49 years with acute COVID-19.

Note on this clone: Other DNA sequences in this sample translate to the same CDR3. The chain couples TRBV11-3 to TRBJ2-7, with a possible D match to TRBD1 (6 bases). Germline V gene data show CDR1 as SGHNT and CDR2 as YENEEA. This CDR3 comprises 14 residues. Trimming took 4 bases from V and 2 from J, leaving 12 bases between them. The CDR3 bases are TGTGCCAGCAGCTCGTCTAGGGGGACCTACGAGCAGTACTTC. It translates to CASSSSRGTYEQYF.

This CDR3 reads CASSPRSYVYNEQFF. As DNA, the CDR3 is TGTGCCAGCAGCCCCCGATCCTATGTCTACAATGAGCAGTTCTTC. The rearrangement links TRBV9 to TRBJ2-1, with D uncertain. Trimming took 4 bases from V and 3 from J, leaving 14 bases between them. Germline CDR1 SGDLS, CDR2 YYNGEE. CDR3 length: 15 residues. Using reference TRBV9 and TRBJ2-1 for the parts outside the CDR3, the full variable domain is DSGVTQTPKHLITATGQRVTLRCSPRSGDLSVYWYQQSLDQGLQFLIQYYNGEERAKGNILERFSAQQFPDLHSELNLSSLELGDSALYFCASSPRSYVYNEQFFGPGTRLTVL.

The J gene is TRBJ2-1, the V gene TRBV5-8, with D tentatively TRBD2 (6 bases). The CDR3 is made up of 18 amino acids. Germline V gene lookup returns CDR1 SGHTS and CDR2 YDEGEE. Trimming pared 4 bases from V and 0 bases from J, leaving 20 bases between. For the CDR3, the DNA is TGTGCCAGCAGCCTGATGCTCGGGACTCCGACCTCCTACAATGAGCAGTTCTTC. Translated: CASSLMLGTPTSYNEQFF.

The chain is built from TRBV7-9 and TRBJ2-1, with 10 positions matching TRBD2. Germline CDR1 and CDR2: SEHNR and FQNEAQ (reference sequence). CDR3 length: 15 residues. V lost 5 bases, J lost 7 bases, and 8 bases stayed unmatched. The CDR3 DNA reads as TGTGCCAGCAGCGGACTAGCGGATTCGCGGAATGAGCAGTTCTTC. Its protein is CASSGLADSRNEQFF.

This chain uses TRBV5-1 with TRBJ2-1, with TRBD1 as a possible D gene (6 bases). The CDR3 extends over 15 amino acids. Between the trimmed V and J ends, which lost 4 bases and 6 bases, there was a span of 17 bases. Germline values: CDR1 SGHRS, CDR2 YFSETQ. Here the CDR3 reads CASSELQGSGNEQFF. For the CDR3, the DNA is TGCGCCAGCAGCGAGCTTCAGGGGAGTGGCAATGAGCAGTTCTTC.

The chain couples TRBV6-5 to TRBJ1-1, with 7 bases matching TRBD1. The CDR3 has 12 residues. In germline, CDR1 is MNHEY, CDR2 SVGAGI. Trimming at V came to 7 bases and at J to 10 bases, leaving 9 bases not matched to a gene. CDR3 amino acids: CASIDTGVRAFF. The CDR3 region has the DNA TGTGCCAGCATCGATACAGGGGTTAGAGCTTTCTTT.

V and J are TRBV6-5 and TRBJ2-7; 13 bases line up with TRBD2. V trimming: 5 bases; J trimming: 5 bases; junction bases outside the gene matches: 6. The length of the CDR3 is 15 residues. Per the germline V gene, CDR1 is MNHEY and CDR2 is SVGAGI. Written as DNA, the CDR3 is TGTGCCAGCAGTCCACTAGCGGGAGGGCCTCACGAGCAGTACTTC. Amino acid sequence: CASSPLAGGPHEQYF.

The chain links TRBV2 to TRBJ2-3, with D possibly TRBD2 on 6 matching bases. Per the germline V gene, CDR1 is SNHLY and CDR2 is FYNNEI. Trimming removed 7 bases at V and 3 bases at J, with 14 bases between. This CDR3 is 14 amino acids long. The DNA of the CDR3 is TGTGCCAGCATTGGAGTAGCGGCTACAGATACGCAGTATTTT. Protein product: CASIGVAATDTQYF. Looking up the rest from reference TRBV2 and TRBJ2-3 gives the full variable domain: EPEVTQTPSHQVTQMGQEVILRCVPISNHLYFYWYRQILGQKVEFLVSFYNNEISEKSEIFDDQFSVERPDGSNFTLKIRSTKLEDSAMYFCASIGVAATDTQYFGPGTRLTVL.

This clone was seen only a few times. The chain carries TRBV25-1 and TRBJ2-2; TRBD2 aligns across 7 bases. The germline V gene encodes CDR1 MGHDK and CDR2 SYGVNS. The CDR3 is 16 amino acids. J lost 1 base, V lost 6 bases, and 8 bases had no gene match. The CDR3 is CASSGSGLQNTGELFF. In DNA, the CDR3 is TGTGCCAGCAGCGGATCGGGACTACAGAACACCGGGGAGCTGTTTTTT.

The rearrangement joins TRBV3-1 (or the pseudogene TRBV3-2) to TRBJ1-5; 7 nucleotides line up with TRBD1. The germline V gene encodes CDR1 LGHDT and CDR2 YNNKEL (reference sequence). This CDR3 has 14 residues. V trimming: 4 bases; J trimming: 2 bases; junction bases outside the gene matches: 2. CDR3 in amino acids: CASSLTGGNQPQHF. The CDR3 DNA reads TGTGCCAGCAGCCTAACAGGGGGCAATCAGCCCCAGCATTTT.

V usage is TRBV7-2 and J usage is TRBJ2-1; 8 bases fit TRBD2. In germline, CDR1 is SGHTA, CDR2 FQGNSA. CDR3 length: 13 residues. V lost 1 base to trimming and J lost 10 bases; unmatched junction nucleotides: 3. The CDR3 DNA reads TGTGCCAGCAGCTTAGAACTAGCGGACGAGCAGTTCTTC. Translated: CASSLELADEQFF.

This chain links TRBV6-1 with TRBJ1-6, with 10 bases fitting TRBD1. The CDR3 consists of 17 residues. CDR1 is MNHNS, CDR2 SASEGT, per germline. V was pared by 3 bases and J by 10 bases, with 12 bases of the junction left unmatched. The chain's CDR3 is CASSDGTGVAPRSPLHF. DNA of the CDR3: TGTGCCAGCAGTGACGGGACAGGGGTGGCTCCGAGGTCACCCCTCCACTTT.

The V gene is TRBV2, the J gene TRBJ2-2; TRBD1 might be the D (5 bases). Trimming took 8 bases from V and 6 from J, leaving 10 bases between them. The CDR3 length is 12 residues. Germline CDR1 reads SNHLY; CDR2 reads FYNNEI. CDR3 residues: CASFIGAGELFF. The CDR3 coding sequence is TGTGCCAGCTTTATAGGGGCCGGGGAGCTGTTTTTT.

The chain has TRBV18 and TRBJ1-1; 9 bases line up with TRBD1. Germline loops: CDR1 KGHSH, CDR2 LQKENI. The CDR3 is 15 residues long. Unmatched junction bases numbered 7, after V lost 4 bases and J lost 4 bases. CDR3 in amino acids: CASSQKTGGFTEAFF. The CDR3 nucleotides read TGTGCCAGCTCACAAAAGACAGGGGGTTTCACTGAAGCTTTCTTT.

The V and J genes are TRBV18 and TRBJ1-2, with TRBD1 identical over 9 bases. The CDR3 is made up of 13 amino acids. Unmatched junction bases numbered 4, after V lost 6 bases and J lost 5 bases. CDR1 and CDR2 (germline): KGHSH, LQKENI. The CDR3 spells CASSPGQGYGYTF. CDR3 coding DNA: TGTGCCAGCTCCCCTGGACAGGGGTATGGCTACACCTTC. The complete variable domain, with remaining parts taken from reference TRBV18 and TRBJ1-2, reads NAGVMQNPRHLVRRRGQEARLRCSPMKGHSHVYWYRQLPEEGLKFMVYLQKENIIDESGMPKERFSAEFPKEGPSILRIQQVVRGDSAAYFCASSPGQGYGYTFGSGTRLTVV.

The V and J genes are TRBV2 and TRBJ2-1, with 10 bases fitting TRBD1. This CDR3 has 14 amino acids. Trimming cost V 6 bases and J 6 bases; bases outside gene matches: 5. In germline, CDR1 is SNHLY, CDR2 FYNNEI. The CDR3 loop is CASRERDRGNEQFF. As DNA, the CDR3 is TGTGCCAGCAGGGAACGGGACAGGGGCAATGAGCAGTTCTTC.

The rearrangement uses TRBV5-1 and TRBJ2-2; a weak D match, TRBD2 (6 bases). V lost 0 bases to trimming and J lost 3 bases, with 9 bases between them. The CDR3 has 15 residues. CDR1 is SGHRS and CDR2 is YFSETQ in the germline V gene. The CDR3 DNA reads as TGCGCCAGCAGCTTGGGGGACTCATACACCGGGGAGCTGTTTTTT. Its protein product is CASSLGDSYTGELFF.

This chain joins TRBV6-5 and TRBJ1-1; 8 positions agree with TRBD1. The germline V gene encodes CDR1 MNHEY and CDR2 SVGAGI. V shed 7 bases, J shed 10 bases, and the junction held 8 bases outside the gene matches. The CDR3 runs 12 residues. CDR3 bases: TGTGCCAGCATTAGACAGGGGAGGCGAGCTTTCTTT. Protein: CASIRQGRRAFF.

This chain connects TRBV30 to TRBJ1-5; D ambiguous. V lost 0 bases and J lost 4, with 7 bases in between. The CDR3 is 13 residues long. CDR1 GTSNPN and CDR2 SVGIG come from the germline V gene (reference sequence). The CDR3 region has the DNA TGTGCCTGGAGTGTACGGGGTAATCAGCCCCAGCATTTT. Its protein is CAWSVRGNQPQHF.

The V call is TRBV2, the J call TRBJ1-6; 8 bases map to TRBD1. Per germline, CDR1 SNHLY and CDR2 FYNNEI. The CDR3 runs to 16 residues. V lost 8 bases and J lost 7; bases outside the gene matches: 13. The CDR3 region has the DNA TGTGCCAGCGGAGTAACCCGGGACAGGAGAAATTCACCCCTCCACTTT. It encodes CASGVTRDRRNSPLHF.

The rearrangement uses TRBV7-9 and TRBJ2-7, with TRBD2 matching over 12 bases. CDR1 is SEHNR and CDR2 is FQNEAQ in the germline V gene (reference sequence). The length of the CDR3 is 19 residues. J gave up 2 bases and V 1 base, and 12 bases lay outside the gene matches. The CDR3 loop reads CASSLGGLAGLTPAYEQYF. The CDR3 DNA sequence: TGTGCCAGCAGCTTAGGCGGACTAGCGGGACTAACTCCGGCCTACGAGCAGTACTTC.

The CDR3 loop is CASTQTSRDWGGTEAFF. CDR3 DNA sequence: TGTGCCAGCACCCAAACGTCCAGGGACTGGGGTGGCACTGAAGCTTTCTTT. The rearrangement links TRBV25-1 to TRBJ1-1; tentatively, D is TRBD1 (5 bases). The CDR3 has 17 residues. V was clipped by 7 bases and J by 4 bases, with 25 bases between them. Germline values: CDR1 MGHDK, CDR2 SYGVNS.

J is TRBJ2-5 and V is TRBV7-9; 15 nucleotides align to TRBD2. CDR3 length: 17 amino acids. Germline CDR1 SEHNR, CDR2 FQNEAQ (reference sequence). V was pared by 1 base and J by 2 bases, with 2 bases of the junction left unmatched. DNA of the CDR3: TGTGCCAGCAGCTTAGGAGGACTAGCGGGAGGGCAAGAGACCCAGTACTTC. Translating it yields CASSLGGLAGGQETQYF.

The gene calls are TRBV6-5 and TRBJ2-7, with D maybe TRBD1 (5 bases). Germline CDR1 reads MNHEY; CDR2 reads SVGAGI. The CDR3 totals 14 residues. Deletions cut 8 bases from V and 5 bases from J, with 19 bases between. CDR3 bases: TGTGCCAGCCTCCCTCCCAGGGTCCCCCACGAGCAGTACTTC. It is translated as CASLPPRVPHEQYF.